Presented here are 32 T cell receptor beta chains from one specimen sequenced in a study of molecular identifiers for immune sequencing clone quantification. Each CDR3 protein gets one entry after TCRdb re-called the PCR reads with MiXCR. The table has tens of thousands of distinct CDR3 sequences, 17% seen once; the top ten hold 0.9% to 1%. The sample consisted of naive CD8+ T cells from blood, with Jurkat cell RNA spiked in. Subset given: FACS-sorted CD8+CD4-CCR7+CD45RA+ naive T cells. These receptors were obtained from a human donor in good health. Some libraries in this study had Jurkat cell RNA spiked in.

This clonotype was recorded at least ten times. This chain uses TRBV7-9 with TRBJ2-7, with D tentatively TRBD1 (5 bases). Germline CDR1 reads SEHNR; CDR2 reads FQNEAQ (reference sequence). V lost 5 bases and J lost 3, with 11 bases in between. This CDR3 region has 13 residues. In DNA, the CDR3 is TGTGCCAGCAGCCCAGGGTTGGTCTACGAGCAGTACTTC. This encodes CASSPGLVYEQYF.

This clonotype was seen ten or more times. The V gene is TRBV18, the J gene TRBJ2-3; no firm D call. Trimming took off 3 bases at V and 2 bases at J, with 12 bases between the two ends. The CDR3 sequence is 15 residues long. Germline values: CDR1 KGHSH, CDR2 LQKENI. The CDR3 nucleotides are TGTGCCAGCTCACCCCCCGCGAGCGTCACAGATACGCAGTATTTT. It translates to CASSPPASVTDTQYF.

At least ten counts were recorded for this clonotype. V and J are TRBV11-2 and TRBJ2-3; D is undetermined. The ends were cut back, 2 bases at V and 0 bases at J, with 3 bases in the middle. The CDR3 has 13 amino acids. Germline CDR1 SGHAT, CDR2 FQNNGV. The DNA of the CDR3 is TGTGCCAGCAGCTTAAGAAGCACAGATACGCAGTATTTT. Translating it yields CASSLRSTDTQYF.

The V gene is TRBV7-2, the J gene TRBJ2-5, with no clear D. This CDR3 has 16 amino acids. The germline V and J ends were trimmed by 5 bases and 5 bases, with 21 bases remaining between them. The germline CDR1 and CDR2 sequences are SGHTA and FQGNSA. DNA for the CDR3: TGTGCCAGCAGCGATCTCCGCCCGGAGTTAGATGAGACCCAGTACTTC. Translating it yields CASSDLRPELDETQYF.

V is TRBV13 and J is TRBJ2-7, with 13 nucleotides matching TRBD2. Trimming at V came to 5 bases and at J to 4 bases, leaving 5 bases not matched to a gene. Per the germline V gene, CDR1 is PRHDT and CDR2 is FYEKMQ (reference sequence). There are 15 residues in the CDR3. CDR3 nucleotide sequence: TGTGCCAGCAGCCCAAGGACTAGCGGGAGTTACGAGCAGTACTTC. Translated: CASSPRTSGSYEQYF.

Relative to its sample, this clonotype is medium-sized (0.01 to 0.1%). The chain employs TRBV9 and TRBJ2-4; 7 bases align to TRBD2. CDR1 SGDLS and CDR2 YYNGEE come from the germline V gene. CDR3 length: 16 amino acids. Trimming took 3 bases from V and 6 from J; bases not matched to a gene: 12. In DNA, the CDR3 is TGTGCCAGCAGCGGGGAGGGCAGGTCTCAGAGAAACATTCAGTACTTC. Amino acids: CASSGEGRSQRNIQYF.

In this sample, this clonotype turned up many times. This chain joins TRBV19 and TRBJ1-5; the D is unclear. Germline V gene lookup returns CDR1 LNHDA and CDR2 SQIVND (reference sequence). Deletions cut 0 bases from V and 4 bases from J, with 10 bases between. There are 15 residues in the CDR3. The CDR3 region has the DNA TGTGCCAGTAGTATAGATGGGGTAGCAAATCAGCCCCAGCATTTT. Translation gives CASSIDGVANQPQHF.

This clonotype was seen ten or more times. The chain has TRBV12-5 and TRBJ2-3; D is ambiguous. Germline CDR1 and CDR2: LGHNT and FRNRAP. The V end lost 2 bases, the J end lost 5 bases, and 20 bases lay between the germline ends. The CDR3 sequence is 17 residues long. The CDR3 DNA follows: TGTGCTAGTGGTTTGAATTTGGGTGTGCGGTCCGGAGATACGCAGTATTTT. This gives the protein CASGLNLGVRSGDTQYF.

In this sample, this clonotype turned up many times. The CDR3 sequence is CASSEYSTSLDTQYF. The CDR3 DNA sequence: TGTGCCAGCAGTGAATATAGTACTAGCTTGGATACGCAGTATTTT. The chain recombines TRBV25-1 with TRBJ2-3; TRBD2 is a possible D gene (6 bases). The germline V gene encodes CDR1 MGHDK and CDR2 SYGVNS. The CDR3 has 15 amino acids. The V end lost 0 bases, the J end lost 6 bases, and 13 bases lay between the germline ends.

This clonotype was observed many times. V gene TRBV7-9 combines with J gene TRBJ1-1; TRBD1 aligns across 10 bases. CDR3 size: 13 residues. Trimming cost V 6 bases and J 10 bases; bases outside gene matches: 8. Germline V lookup: CDR1 SEHNR, CDR2 FQNEAQ (reference sequence). CDR3 residues: CASSPGQGVGAFF. The CDR3 nucleotides are TGTGCCAGCAGTCCCGGACAGGGGGTCGGAGCTTTCTTT. Together with reference TRBV7-9 and TRBJ1-1, the CDR3 gives the full variable domain: DTGVSQNPRHKITKRGQNVTFRCDPISEHNRLYWYRQTLGQGPEFLTYFQNEAQLEKSRLLSDRFSAERPKGSFSTLEIQRTEQGDSAMYLCASSPGQGVGAFFGQGTRLTVV.

The chain couples TRBV7-9 to TRBJ2-1, with a tentative D call TRBD1 (6 bases). The CDR3 is made up of 13 amino acids. V shed 6 bases and J shed 7 bases, with 13 bases lying between them. Germline CDR1 reads SEHNR; CDR2 reads FQNEAQ (reference sequence). The CDR3 spells CASRLQGYNEQFF. The CDR3, as DNA: TGTGCCAGCAGACTGCAGGGGTATAATGAGCAGTTCTTC.

This clonotype was detected ten times or more. The rearrangement joins TRBV6-2 or TRBV6-3 to TRBJ2-5, with TRBD1 matching over 8 bases. The CDR3 is 14 residues long. The J segment lost 5 bases and the V segment lost 2 bases, leaving 4 bases of the junction unmatched. Per germline, CDR1 MNHEY and CDR2 SVGEGT. The CDR3 here is CASSYETGEETQYF. In nucleotides, the CDR3 is TGTGCCAGCAGTTACGAGACAGGGGAGGAGACCCAGTACTTC.

This clonotype was counted many times. The chain recombines TRBV29-1 with TRBJ2-7; D unresolved. The CDR3 is 14 residues long. Trimming stripped 5 bases from V and 5 bases from J, with 19 bases between. Germline V gene lookup returns CDR1 SQVTM and CDR2 ANQGSEA. This CDR3 reads CSVIRPASLNEQYF. The CDR3 coding sequence is TGCAGCGTTATCCGCCCGGCAAGCCTTAACGAGCAGTACTTC.

With respect to this clonotype: One end of the junction does not line up with germline, which may come from a read error. The chain has TRBV10-3 and TRBJ2-1, with D tentatively TRBD2 (6 bases). Germline loops: CDR1 ENHRY, CDR2 SYGVKD. The CDR3 covers 17 residues. The DNA for the CDR3 is TGTGCCATCAGTGAGTCTAGTCTAGCGAGAGCCTACAGTGAGCAGTTCTTC. This encodes CAISESSLARAYSEQFF.

This clonotype was observed many times. CDR3: CASTNIETDTARSGANVLTF. The DNA of the CDR3 is TGTGCCAGCACCAACATAGAGACCGATACGGCCCGCTCTGGGGCCAACGTCCTGACTTTC. The V gene is TRBV12-3 or TRBV12-4, the J gene TRBJ2-6; D is undetermined. V was trimmed by 7 bases and J by 0 bases, leaving 25 bases between them. The CDR3 contains 20 residues.

This clonotype was counted at least ten times. Here the CDR3 reads CASSATGTASREQYF. The CDR3 DNA reads as TGTGCCAGCAGCGCGACCGGGACAGCTTCTCGGGAGCAGTACTTC. V and J are TRBV13 and TRBJ2-7; 7 bases agree with TRBD1. CDR3 length: 15 amino acids. Germline V gene sequence: CDR1 PRHDT, CDR2 FYEKMQ (reference sequence). The junction had 14 bases not matched to a gene; V was cut back by 5 bases and J by 7 bases. Supplemented by reference TRBV13 and TRBJ2-7, the full variable domain reads AAGVIQSPRHLIKEKRETATLKCYPIPRHDTVYWYQQGPGQDPQFLISFYEKMQSDKGSIPDRFSAQQFSDYHSELNMSSLELGDSALYFCASSATGTASREQYFGPGTRLTVT.

This clonotype was counted at least ten times. CDR3 in DNA: TGTGCCAGTAGTATAGGCCCCGGCACCTACGAGCAGTACTTC. Translated: CASSIGPGTYEQYF. The chain carries TRBV19 and TRBJ2-7, with D hard to call. In germline, CDR1 is LNHDA, CDR2 SQIVND (reference sequence). V was cut by 1 base and J by 2 bases, with 9 bases left in between. This CDR3 is 14 amino acids long.

This clonotype is termed medium-sized. The rearrangement joins TRBV28 to TRBJ2-4; D is possibly TRBD2 (6 bases). The V end lost 2 bases, the J end lost 0 bases, and 8 bases lay between the germline ends. This CDR3 region has 15 residues. The germline V gene encodes CDR1 MDHEN and CDR2 SYDVKM. CDR3 nucleotide sequence: TGTGCCAGCAGTTTACTAGCGAGAGCCAAAAACATTCAGTACTTC. Translating it yields CASSLLARAKNIQYF.

This clonotype was found a few times. This may arise from a read error, as a much more abundant clone is one base away. The gene calls are TRBV27 and TRBJ2-2, with 7 bases matching TRBD1. The CDR3 spans 13 residues. The germline V gene has CDR1 MNHEY and CDR2 SMNVEV (reference sequence). This CDR3 reads CASRIVQGLELVF. CDR3 in DNA: TGTGCCAGCAGAATCGTACAGGGGCTGGAGCTGGTTTTT.

There are many counts of this clonotype. The chain combines TRBV28 with TRBJ2-5; D gene unclear. CDR1 and CDR2 from the germline V gene are MDHEN and SYDVKM. The CDR3 spans 16 residues. The V end was cut by 4 bases, the J end by 2 bases, with 17 bases between. Here the CDR3 reads CASSSVGWQQQETQYF. CDR3 nucleotide sequence: TGTGCCAGCAGTTCCGTCGGTTGGCAGCAACAAGAGACCCAGTACTTC.

In its sample, this clonotype was seen many times. V usage is TRBV7-2 and J usage is TRBJ1-1, with D possibly being TRBD1 (5 bases). Between the trimmed V and J ends, which lost 5 bases and 8 bases, there was a span of 12 bases. This CDR3 region has 12 residues. In germline, CDR1 is SGHTA, CDR2 FQGNSA. The CDR3 is CASSPEDKEAFF. Written as DNA, the CDR3 is TGTGCCAGCAGCCCGGAGGACAAGGAAGCTTTCTTT.

In its sample, this clonotype was seen many times. The V and J genes are TRBV12-3 or TRBV12-4 and TRBJ2-3, with TRBD2 matching 9 bases. The CDR3 spans 15 residues. V dropped 6 bases and J dropped 0; count of bases not matched to a gene: 4. CDR3 amino acids: CASSPGLASTDTQYF. The CDR3 DNA is TGTGCCAGCAGCCCGGGACTAGCTAGCACAGATACGCAGTATTTT.

This clonotype was counted at least ten times. This sequence joins TRBV19 and TRBJ2-4; D might be TRBD2 (5 bases). Trimming left V 5 bases short and J 0 bases short, with 11 bases between. Germline CDR1 is LNHDA and CDR2 is SQIVND (reference sequence). The CDR3 has 15 amino acids. This CDR3 reads CASSPEGLAKNIQYF. The CDR3 nucleotides read TGTGCCAGTAGTCCCGAGGGTCTAGCCAAAAACATTCAGTACTTC. The whole variable domain, remainder taken from reference TRBV19 and TRBJ2-4, is DGGITQSPKYLFRKEGQNVTLSCEQNLNHDAMYWYRQDPGQGLRLIYYSQIVNDFQKGDIAEGYSVSREKKESFPLTVTSAQKNPTAFYLCASSPEGLAKNIQYFGAGTRLSVL.

A note on this clonotype: The junction does not match germline at one end; this may be a read error. The genes are TRBV30 and TRBJ2-2; D gene uncertain. Germline V gene sequence: CDR1 GTSNPN, CDR2 SVGIG (reference sequence). The CDR3 runs 13 residues. The CDR3, as DNA: TGTGCCTGGAGTCCTACTTGGGATGCCAAGCTGCTTTTT. It is translated as CAWSPTWDAKLLF.

This clonotype was detected many times. V is TRBV12-3 or TRBV12-4 and J is TRBJ2-3; unclear D gene. CDR3 length equals 14 residues. V lost 5 bases to trimming and J lost 2 bases, with 11 bases between them. CDR3 in DNA: TGTGCCAGCAGTCTGGGTGGGGTCACAGATACGCAGTATTTT. Amino acid sequence: CASSLGGVTDTQYF.

In its sample, this clonotype was seen a few times. With a much larger clone just one base away, this may be a read error. The chain couples TRBV4-3 to TRBJ2-7; the D is unclear. This CDR3 contains 13 residues. Germline V CDR1 and CDR2: LGHNA, YSLEER. V lost 0 bases and J lost 7, with 10 bases in between. The CDR3 DNA is TGCGCCAGCAGCCAAGAAAGGCTCAGAGAGCAGTACTTC. It translates to CASSQERLREQYF.

This clonotype was recorded at least ten times. This rearrangement joins TRBV29-1 to TRBJ1-4, with D perhaps TRBD1 (5 bases). V lost 7 bases and J lost 5, with 17 bases in between. This CDR3 has 14 residues. In germline, CDR1 is SQVTM, CDR2 ANQGSEA. The CDR3 DNA is TGCAGCGGACTTCATGCAGGGATAAATGAAAAACTGTTTTTT. This sequence encodes CSGLHAGINEKLFF.

The genes are TRBV6-2 or TRBV6-3 and TRBJ1-1; D not resolved. Trimming took 2 bases from V and 5 from J, leaving 12 bases between them. Germline V gene lookup returns CDR1 MNHEY and CDR2 SVGEGT. This CDR3 spans 14 amino acids. CDR3 amino acids: CASSYRERMTEAFF. The DNA of the CDR3 is TGTGCCAGCAGTTACAGGGAGCGAATGACTGAAGCTTTCTTT.

This clonotype was found many times. The chain links TRBV7-9 to TRBJ2-3; 7 nucleotides agree with TRBD1. The CDR3 extends over 15 amino acids. CDR1 and CDR2 (germline): SEHNR, FQNEAQ (reference sequence). J was trimmed by 2 bases and V by 4 bases; bases with no gene match: 6. In DNA form, the CDR3 reads TGTGCCAGCAGCTCCCTGGGGACAGCCACAGATACGCAGTATTTT. Protein sequence: CASSSLGTATDTQYF.

The gene calls are TRBV29-1 and TRBJ2-7; D is possibly TRBD1 (5 bases). Germline values: CDR1 SQVTM, CDR2 ANQGSEA. V lost 1 base and J 3 bases, leaving 13 bases between the germline ends. This CDR3 comprises 14 residues. The DNA for the CDR3 is TGCAGCGTTGAAGGTTCAGGGTCTGGCTACGAGCAGTACTTC. Protein product: CSVEGSGSGYEQYF.

This clonotype came up a few times. V is TRBV10-2 and J is TRBJ2-5; 8 bases map to TRBD2. CDR3 length equals 18 residues. V lost 0 bases, J lost 5 bases, and 14 bases stayed unmatched. CDR1 WSHSY and CDR2 SAAADI come from the germline V gene. As DNA, the CDR3 is TGCGCCAGCAGTGAGTCCGGGACCGCCATTACGGGAGGGGAGACCCAGTACTTC. The encoded protein is CASSESGTAITGGETQYF.

In its sample, this clonotype was seen many times. The CDR3 sequence is CASSIGLAGVSEEQYF. CDR3 nucleotides: TGTGCCAGTAGTATCGGACTAGCGGGAGTATCGGAGGAGCAGTACTTC. This sequence joins TRBV19 and TRBJ2-7, with 13 nucleotides matching TRBD2. CDR3 length: 16 amino acids. The trim removed 3 bases at V and 7 bases at J, leaving 9 bases unmatched. In germline, CDR1 is LNHDA, CDR2 SQIVND (reference sequence).